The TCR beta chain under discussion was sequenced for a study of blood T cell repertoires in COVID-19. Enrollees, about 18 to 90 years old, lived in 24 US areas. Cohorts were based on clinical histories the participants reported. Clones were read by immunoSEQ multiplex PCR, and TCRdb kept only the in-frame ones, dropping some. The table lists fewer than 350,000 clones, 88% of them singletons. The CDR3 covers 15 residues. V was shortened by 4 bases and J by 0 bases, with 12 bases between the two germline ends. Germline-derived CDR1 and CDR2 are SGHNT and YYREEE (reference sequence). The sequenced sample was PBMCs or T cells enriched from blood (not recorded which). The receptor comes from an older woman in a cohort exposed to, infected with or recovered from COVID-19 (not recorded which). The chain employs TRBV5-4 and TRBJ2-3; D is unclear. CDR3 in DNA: TGTGCCAGCAGCCAGCGCGGAAGGAGCACAGATACGCAGTATTTT. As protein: CASSQRGRSTDTQYF.